This T cell receptor beta chain is drawn from a study of blood T cell repertoires in COVID-19. As for the study in general: The United States, Italy and Spain provided the acute and convalescent COVID-19 samples. T cells, B-cell-depleted T cells, or PBMCs supplied cDNA or gDNA.

The authors' processing: How many nucleated cells were present was estimated from reference gene primer amplification. Repertoires were generated with immunoSEQ multiplex PCR, while TCRdb's copy carries only in-frame clones and drops some. Clone size and V and J calls were adopted from that table, with D and trimming inferred from the DNA. The repertoire consists of about 120,000 clones, with around three quarters occurring once and the leading ten covering approximately 2%. Sequenced sample: peripheral blood. The receptor's source is a woman aged 70-85 years with acute or convalescent COVID-19.

The CDR3 here is CSVKASGYSSTDTQYF. DNA of the CDR3: TGCAGCGTAAAGGCTAGCGGATATTCTAGCACAGATACGCAGTATTTT. The chain carries TRBV29-1 and TRBJ2-3, with 7 bases that match TRBD2. CDR3 length: 16 residues. CDR1 and CDR2 (germline): SQVTM, ANQGSEA. Trimming cost V 6 bases and J 0 bases; bases outside gene matches: 12.